The rows below give T cell receptor beta chains drawn from one sample of a study of Graves' ophthalmopathy and Graves' hyperthyroidism. One entry per CDR3 protein, called by TCRdb with MiXCR from the multiplex PCR reads. This sample yields approximately 640,000 distinct CDR3 sequences, of which roughly 41% are seen a single time; under 3.5% belongs to the top ten. Sequencing was done on a sample of peripheral blood. Source of these receptors: an adult man with Graves' ophthalmopathy. Each CDR3 is given with its conserved first and last residue. The D gene is left open where the match is weak. Not all rows give a size; the values are once, few, many and, for expanded clones, a class.

d_call	v_call	clone_size	j_call	cdr3_nt	cdr3_aa
TRBD1	TRBV5-4	many	TRBJ2-7	TGTGCCAGCAGGAAGACAGGGGGCAGCTACGAGCAGTACTTC	CASRKTGGSYEQYF
.	TRBV19	.	TRBJ2-7	TGTGCCAGCAGTGCGAGAGGAGGGAACGACTACGAGCAGTACTTC	CASSARGGNDYEQYF
TRBD2	TRBV9	few	TRBJ2-7	TGTGCCAGCAGCGCCCGAGCGGGAGAGGGGTCCGAGCAGTACTTC	CASSARAGEGSEQYF
TRBD1	TRBV2	few	TRBJ2-7	TGTGCCAGCAGTTTAACCGGGACAGGGGTGGGCTACGAGCAGTACTTC	CASSLTGTGVGYEQYF
.	TRBV7-8	.	TRBJ1-5	TGTGCCAGCAGCCAAGAATTCGCGACAGCGTATTATAATCAGCCCCAGCATTTT	CASSQEFATAYYNQPQHF
TRBD1	TRBV20-1	many	TRBJ1-6	TGCAGTGCTGGGGGACAGACCAATTCACCCCTCCACTTT	CSAGGQTNSPLHF
TRBD2	TRBV24-1	few	TRBJ2-7	TGTGCCACCAGTGATGCGACTAGCGGGGCCCCCTACGAGCAGTACTTC	CATSDATSGAPYEQYF
.	TRBV10-3	.	TRBJ1-2	TGTGCCAGCAGGCCAGGGTACTATGGCTACACCTTC	CASRPGYYGYTF
.	TRBV19	many	TRBJ1-5	TGTGCCAGTAGTATCTATCCCGAAGCCATCAATCAGCCCCAGCATTTT	CASSIYPEAINQPQHF
.	TRBV5-1	many	TRBJ1-6	TGCGCCAGCAGCTTGGGGACTCGCTCCTATAATTCACCCCTCCACTTT	CASSLGTRSYNSPLHF
TRBD1	TRBV29-1	.	TRBJ2-5	TGCAGCGTTGAAGGGACAGGGATGGAGACCCAGTACTTC	CSVEGTGMETQYF
.	TRBV12-3/TRBV12-4	few	TRBJ1-4	TGTGCCAGCAGTTTGCCCGGGCCGAAGTTAGATGAAAAACTGTTTTTT	CASSLPGPKLDEKLFF
.	TRBV15	once	TRBJ2-6	TGTGCCACCAGCAGAGATGGGGGAACTGGGGCCAACGTCCTGACTTTC	CATSRDGGTGANVLTF
.	TRBV5-6	.	TRBJ1-2	TGTGCCAGCAGGTTACTCACAACAGGTACGAGGAGTGGCTACACCTTC	CASRLLTTGTRSGYTF
.	TRBV7-9	.	TRBJ1-4	TGTGCCAGCAGCGAAACGGGGGGAAGAGGAGAAAAACTGTTTTTT	CASSETGGRGEKLFF
TRBD1	TRBV4-1	.	TRBJ1-1	TGCGCCAGCAGCCAACCCAGGGGGCGTGAAGCTTTCTTT	CASSQPRGREAFF
.	TRBV12-3/TRBV12-4	few	TRBJ1-6	TGTGCCAGCAGTTTACCGCCACCCGGGAGAAGGGTGGGATCACCCCTCCACTTT	CASSLPPPGRRVGSPLHF
TRBD2	TRBV20-1	few	TRBJ2-7	TGCAGTGCTAACCCTTCCAGCGGGGGGCCGTCGTACGAGCAGTACTTC	CSANPSSGGPSYEQYF
.	TRBV25-1	.	TRBJ1-5	TGTGCCAGCAGGCGCTCGATGAGCGGCCAAGAGACCCAGCATTTT	CASRRSMSGQETQHF
.	TRBV4-3	few	TRBJ1-1	TGCGCCAGCTCAGACATCGGGGCGAACACTGAAGCTTTCTTT	CASSDIGANTEAFF
TRBD2	TRBV3-1	few	TRBJ2-5	TGTGCCAGCAGCCAAGGGGCTAGCGGGGTACAAGAGACCCAGTACTTC	CASSQGASGVQETQYF
.	TRBV7-2	many	TRBJ2-5	TGTGCCAGCAGCTTAGATGCAGGGCGAGAGACCCAGTACTTC	CASSLDAGRETQYF
.	TRBV4-3	few	TRBJ2-7	TGCGCCAGCAGCCCGGCCTTGAGGACCGAGCAGTACTTC	CASSPALRTEQYF
TRBD1	TRBV10-3	many	TRBJ2-7	TGTGCCATCAGTTCCGGGACAGGGGGCTACGAGCAGTACTTC	CAISSGTGGYEQYF
.	TRBV7-8	.	TRBJ2-2	TGTGCCAGCAGCCACAAAACCGGGGAGCTGTTTTTT	CASSHKTGELFF
.	TRBV5-8	.	TRBJ1-3	TGTGCCAGCAGCCTGGGTCCCGGATCAAACACCATATATTTT	CASSLGPGSNTIYF
.	TRBV10-3	.	TRBJ1-4	TGTGCCATCAGTGGGGACTACAATGAAAAACTGTTTTTT	CAISGDYNEKLFF
TRBD2	TRBV20-1	many	TRBJ2-5	TGCAGTGCTAGAGATACGATAGCGGGGGTGCAAGAGACCCAGTACTTC	CSARDTIAGVQETQYF
TRBD2	TRBV29-1	.	TRBJ2-7	TGCAGCTTGGGGACTAGCGGGACCTACGAGCAGTACTTC	CSLGTSGTYEQYF
.	TRBV30	.	TRBJ2-2	TGTGCCTGGGACGGCTACACCGGGGAGCTGTTTTTT	CAWDGYTGELFF
.	TRBV14	few	TRBJ2-2	TGTGCCAGCAGCCAAGGCGGCACGGGGCTCACCGGGGAGCTGTTTTTT	CASSQGGTGLTGELFF
TRBD1	TRBV7-9	.	TRBJ1-2	TGTGCCAGCAGCGAGGGGACAGCGAAAATCTATGGCTACACCTTC	CASSEGTAKIYGYTF